The 24 T cell receptor beta chains in this list originate from one sample, sequenced in a study of T cell responses to AZD1222 COVID-19 vaccine. The assay was immunoSEQ multiplex PCR, and TCRdb's table has in-frame clones only and misses some. The sample has about 130,000 clones, approximately 84% seen once. The sample consisted of peripheral blood, taken on day 0 of AZD1222 vaccination. The receptors originated from an adult in good health.

This clone was observed once. V usage is TRBV10-3 and J usage is TRBJ1-1, with D maybe TRBD1 (5 bases). Germline V gene sequence: CDR1 ENHRY, CDR2 SYGVKD. Trimming pared 5 bases from V and 1 base from J, leaving 8 bases between. The CDR3 has 13 residues. CDR3 sequence reads: CAISPGTNTEAFF. The CDR3 DNA is TGTGCCATCAGTCCAGGGACGAACACTGAAGCTTTCTTT.

The J gene is TRBJ1-6, the V gene TRBV7-9; D is perhaps TRBD1 (6 bases). Germline V CDR1 and CDR2: SEHNR, FQNEAQ (reference sequence). The V end lost 4 bases, the J end lost 10 bases, and 20 bases lay between the germline ends. The length of the CDR3 is 16 residues. DNA of the CDR3: TGTGCCAGCAGCTCTCAAACGGGACAAGGAAAATCACCCCTCCACTTT. Its protein is CASSSQTGQGKSPLHF.

V and J are TRBV30 and TRBJ2-7; TRBD1 agrees at 8 bases. Unmatched junction bases numbered 15, after V lost 2 bases and J lost 3 bases. Looked up from germline, CDR1 is GTSNPN and CDR2 is SVGIG (reference sequence). The CDR3 extends over 17 amino acids. CDR3 in amino acids: CAWSTGTGISPIYEQYF. CDR3 in DNA: TGTGCCTGGAGTACCGGGACAGGCATCTCCCCCATCTACGAGCAGTACTTC.

The chain recombines TRBV7-3 with TRBJ2-1, with D tentatively TRBD1 (5 bases). Per germline, CDR1 SGHTA and CDR2 FQGTGA. The CDR3 runs 14 residues. Trimming took off 5 bases at V and 3 bases at J, with 11 bases between the two ends. The CDR3 coding sequence is TGTGCCAGCAGCGTGGACATAAACTACAATGAGCAGTTCTTC. Protein: CASSVDINYNEQFF.

This clone was detected only once. The chain has TRBV7-3 and TRBJ2-1; D gene unclear. The CDR3 is made up of 14 amino acids. The germline V gene encodes CDR1 SGHTA and CDR2 FQGTGA. Trimming shortened V by 5 bases and J by 3 bases, and 11 bases separated the two germline ends. In DNA, the CDR3 is TGTGCCAGCAGCACCCTGGACGGCTACAATGAGCAGTTCTTC. This gives the protein CASSTLDGYNEQFF.

The chain has TRBV10-3 and TRBJ2-1; maybe TRBD1 (7 bases). V gave up 0 bases and J gave up 7 bases, with 10 bases separating them. From germline, CDR1 is ENHRY and CDR2 SYGVKD. The CDR3 is made up of 14 amino acids. In DNA form, the CDR3 reads TGTGCCATCAGTGAGTCGACAGGGAGGAATGAGCAGTTCTTC. Its translation: CAISESTGRNEQFF.

The rearrangement joins TRBV9 to TRBJ1-2; 9 nucleotides match TRBD1. V shed 4 bases, J shed 5 bases, and the junction held 9 bases outside the gene matches. This CDR3 has 15 residues. Germline V gene lookup returns CDR1 SGDLS and CDR2 YYNGEE. CDR3 sequence reads: CASSLRVQGAYGYTF. As DNA, the CDR3 is TGTGCCAGCAGCTTAAGAGTACAGGGGGCGTATGGCTACACCTTC.

This chain connects TRBV28 to TRBJ1-2; weak D call: TRBD1 (5 bases). Per germline, CDR1 MDHEN and CDR2 SYDVKM. V was clipped by 2 bases and J by 5 bases, with 12 bases between them. The CDR3 spans 14 residues. This chain's CDR3 is CASSLGLGDYGYTF. For the CDR3, the DNA is TGTGCCAGCAGTTTAGGGTTGGGGGATTATGGCTACACCTTC.

The chain joins TRBV11-3 to TRBJ2-1; D ambiguous. Trimming took off 5 bases at V and 0 bases at J, with 5 bases between the two ends. This CDR3 comprises 13 residues. Germline V gives CDR1 SGHNT, CDR2 YENEEA. The DNA for the CDR3 is TGTGCCAGCAGCGCCGACTCCTACAATGAGCAGTTCTTC. Its translation: CASSADSYNEQFF.

The sample holds a few counts of this clone. This chain links TRBV6-5 with TRBJ1-5, with a tentative D call TRBD1 (5 bases). V lost 11 bases, J lost 5 bases, and 16 bases lay in between. The germline V gene has CDR1 MNHEY and CDR2 SVGAGI. The CDR3 length is 13 residues. The CDR3 is CAGAVEGDQPQHF. The CDR3 coding sequence is TGTGCCGGGGCAGTCGAAGGGGATCAGCCCCAGCATTTT.

V is TRBV3-1 (or the pseudogene TRBV3-2) and J is TRBJ1-4, with D possibly being TRBD1 (6 bases). CDR1 is LGHDT and CDR2 is YNNKEL in the germline V gene (reference sequence). The CDR3 sequence is 15 residues long. V was pared by 5 bases and J by 7 bases, with 17 bases between. The CDR3 sequence is CASSRTGYRGEKLFF. DNA for the CDR3: TGTGCCAGCAGCAGAACAGGGTATCGGGGTGAAAAACTGTTTTTT.

In its sample, this clone was seen once. This chain connects TRBV6-5 to TRBJ2-1; TRBD1 matches 7 bases. CDR1 MNHEY and CDR2 SVGAGI come from the germline V gene. The CDR3 has 13 residues. Trimming took 0 bases from V and 16 from J; bases not matched to a gene: 9. Written as DNA, the CDR3 is TGTGCCAGCAGTTACTCAAGAACAGGGGCCGGATTCTTC. Protein: CASSYSRTGAGFF.

The J gene is TRBJ1-1, the V gene TRBV2; D gene unclear. V was cut by 5 bases and J by 4 bases, with 11 bases left in between. The CDR3 spans 13 residues. CDR1 and CDR2 from the germline V gene are SNHLY and FYNNEI. The CDR3 spells CASSYMAGTEAFF. As DNA, the CDR3 is TGTGCCAGCAGTTACATGGCGGGCACTGAAGCTTTCTTT.

The chain's CDR3 is CASALGRGYHYGYTF. CDR3 nucleotides: TGTGCCAGCGCCCTTGGGAGGGGTTACCACTATGGCTACACCTTC. The chain couples TRBV6-5 to TRBJ1-2, with D perhaps matching TRBD1 (5 bases). The V end lost 8 bases, the J end lost 3 bases, and 19 bases lay between the germline ends. The CDR3 is 15 residues long. Germline V gives CDR1 MNHEY, CDR2 SVGAGI.

The chain combines TRBV5-1 with TRBJ2-7; 10 bases are shared with TRBD1. With 4 bases clipped from V and 3 bases from J, the junction kept 13 bases outside the gene matches. CDR3 length equals 17 residues. The germline gives CDR1 SGHRS, CDR2 YFSETQ. CDR3 protein: CASSTQPFGTGDYEQYF. In DNA, the CDR3 is TGCGCCAGCAGCACCCAACCTTTCGGGACAGGGGACTACGAGCAGTACTTC. Variable domain in full (rest from reference TRBV5-1 and TRBJ2-7): KAGVTQTPRYLIKTRGQQVTLSCSPISGHRSVSWYQQTPGQGLQFLFEYFSETQRNKGNFPGRFSGRQFSNSRSEMNVSTLELGDSALYLCASSTQPFGTGDYEQYFGPGTRLTVT.

V gene TRBV28 combines with J gene TRBJ2-7; the D is unclear. Per germline, CDR1 MDHEN and CDR2 SYDVKM. There are 13 residues in the CDR3. V lost 3 bases and J 4 bases, leaving 10 bases between the germline ends. The CDR3 reads CASSFLSSYEQYF. CDR3 sequence (DNA): TGTGCCAGCAGTTTCCTTTCCTCTTACGAGCAGTACTTC. The full variable domain, completed using reference TRBV28 and TRBJ2-7, is DVKVTQSSRYLVKRTGEKVFLECVQDMDHENMFWYRQDPGLGLRLIYFSYDVKMKEKGDIPEGYSVSREKKERFSLILESASTNQTSMYLCASSFLSSYEQYFGPGTRLTVT.

This clone was seen a single time. This chain joins TRBV28 and TRBJ2-3; D might be TRBD1 (6 bases). V lost 2 bases to trimming and J lost 3 bases, with 12 bases between them. The germline gives CDR1 MDHEN, CDR2 SYDVKM. The CDR3 loop spans 15 amino acids. The CDR3 bases are TGTGCCAGCAGTTTAGGAGCAGGGGAGACAGATACGCAGTATTTT. Protein: CASSLGAGETDTQYF.

The chain uses TRBV23-1 and TRBJ2-6; D is ambiguous. TRBV23-1 is placed among ORFs of uncertain function. V was clipped by 4 bases and J by 2 bases, with 12 bases between them. This CDR3 has 16 amino acids. CDR3 loop: CASSLLRLTGANVLTF. CDR3 coding DNA: TGCGCCAGCAGTCTCCTGAGGTTAACTGGGGCCAACGTCCTGACTTTC.

This clone was detected only a few times. This chain connects TRBV25-1 to TRBJ2-2; 8 bases are shared with TRBD1. The V segment lost 4 bases and the J segment 6 bases; nucleotides outside the gene matches: 10. This CDR3 has 16 amino acids. Germline V gene lookup returns CDR1 MGHDK and CDR2 SYGVNS. Here the CDR3 reads CASSVLGGQGAGELFF. CDR3 bases: TGTGCCAGCAGTGTTTTGGGTGGACAGGGCGCCGGGGAGCTGTTTTTT.

This clone has more than one count but fewer than ten. The chain is built from TRBV27 and TRBJ2-4, with unresolved D. Trimming took 6 bases from V and 5 from J, leaving 14 bases between them. The germline V gene encodes CDR1 MNHEY and CDR2 SMNVEV (reference sequence). The length of the CDR3 is 14 residues. The CDR3 here is CASRYSGYQNIQYF. The CDR3, as DNA: TGTGCCAGCAGATACTCCGGGTACCAAAACATTCAGTACTTC.

CDR3 sequence reads: CASSIVGTGNYGYTF. DNA of the CDR3: TGTGCCAGTAGTATAGTAGGGACAGGCAACTATGGCTACACCTTC. The rearrangement uses TRBV19 and TRBJ1-2; 8 bases are shared with TRBD1. V gave up 1 base and J gave up 2 bases; unmatched junction bases: 3. CDR3 length: 15 residues. Looked up from germline, CDR1 is LNHDA and CDR2 is SQIVND (reference sequence). The variable domain in full, completed from reference TRBV19 and TRBJ1-2, reads DGGITQSPKYLFRKEGQNVTLSCEQNLNHDAMYWYRQDPGQGLRLIYYSQIVNDFQKGDIAEGYSVSREKKESFPLTVTSAQKNPTAFYLCASSIVGTGNYGYTFGSGTRLTVV.

This chain joins TRBV6-1 and TRBJ1-2; no definite D call. Germline values: CDR1 MNHNS, CDR2 SASEGT. CDR3 length: 13 amino acids. V was clipped by 0 bases and J by 2 bases, with 4 bases between them. The CDR3 spells CASSEAGNYGYTF. CDR3 sequence (DNA): TGTGCCAGCAGTGAAGCCGGAAACTATGGCTACACCTTC.

V and J are TRBV6-5 and TRBJ1-3; 11 bases align to TRBD1. J was trimmed by 3 bases and V by 6 bases; bases with no gene match: 4. Germline V lookup: CDR1 MNHEY, CDR2 SVGAGI. The CDR3 covers 15 residues. CDR3 sequence: CASSVDRGHGNTIYF. DNA for the CDR3: TGTGCCAGCAGCGTGGACAGGGGGCATGGAAACACCATATATTTT.

This chain links TRBV5-5 with TRBJ1-1; no reliable D call. CDR1 is SGHKS, CDR2 YYEKEE, per germline (reference sequence). The V gene lost 0 bases and the J gene lost 1 base, with 4 bases spanning the gap. The CDR3 runs 13 residues. The CDR3 coding sequence is TGTGCCAGCAGCTTGGCAGGGAACACTGAAGCTTTCTTT. The encoded protein is CASSLAGNTEAFF.